The 20 T cell receptor beta chains below all came from one sample that was sequenced in a study of blood T cell repertoires in COVID-19. Profiled with immunoSEQ multiplex PCR; TCRdb holds only in-frame clones, not every one. There are tens of thousands of clones in the sample; over 75% occur only once, and 3.8% lies in the top ten. Material for sequencing was peripheral blood. The receptors originated from a man aged 55 to 69 with acute or convalescent COVID-19.

This clone was seen a few times. V is TRBV10-3 and J is TRBJ1-2, with unresolved D. CDR1 ENHRY and CDR2 SYGVKD come from the germline V gene. CDR3 length: 13 amino acids. Trimming shortened V by 11 bases and J by 2 bases, and 15 bases separated the two germline ends. DNA for the CDR3: TGTGCCGCCGGAGAGACTTTAAACTATGGCTACACCTTC. Encoded protein: CAAGETLNYGYTF.

The chain joins TRBV5-5 to TRBJ2-7; D may be TRBD2 (5 bases). V was cut by 4 bases and J by 4 bases, with 9 bases left in between. CDR1 and CDR2 (germline): SGHKS, YYEKEE (reference sequence). The CDR3 totals 12 residues. CDR3 coding DNA: TGTGCCAGCAGCCAGACTAATTACGAGCAGTACTTC. Translating it yields CASSQTNYEQYF.

This clone was recorded once. The rearrangement uses TRBV7-2 and TRBJ1-2; a weak D match, TRBD1 (5 bases). The CDR3 is 13 amino acids. Per the germline V gene, CDR1 is SGHTA and CDR2 is FQGNSA. V was cut by 1 base and J by 7 bases, with 10 bases left in between. CDR3 amino acids: CASSLEVGLGYTF. The CDR3 bases are TGTGCCAGCAGCTTAGAGGTGGGGCTTGGCTACACCTTC.

The chain carries TRBV5-1 and TRBJ2-2; D call uncertain. Trimming shortened V by 1 base and J by 4 bases, and 17 bases separated the two germline ends. Looked up from germline, CDR1 is SGHRS and CDR2 is YFSETQ. The CDR3 is made up of 17 amino acids. CDR3 region: CASSLTFDSRGTGELFF. The CDR3, as DNA: TGCGCCAGCAGCTTGACGTTCGATAGTCGTGGCACCGGGGAGCTGTTTTTT.

The V gene is TRBV24-1, the J gene TRBJ2-5; 11 nucleotides align to TRBD2. The CDR3 totals 16 residues. Trimming removed 4 bases from V and 1 base from J; junction bases left unmatched: 4. Germline-derived CDR1 and CDR2 are KGHDR and SFDVKD. The CDR3 coding sequence is TGTGCCACCAGTGAAGGGGGACTAGCGGTCCAAGAGACCCAGTACTTC. The encoded protein is CATSEGGLAVQETQYF.

The chain has TRBV29-1 and TRBJ2-7; D is ambiguous. The CDR3 loop spans 14 amino acids. Trimming stripped 6 bases from V and 4 bases from J, with 19 bases between. CDR1 SQVTM and CDR2 ANQGSEA come from the germline V gene. The CDR3 sequence is CSVLLGFGAYEQYF. The CDR3 DNA reads TGCAGCGTCCTTTTAGGTTTCGGAGCGTACGAGCAGTACTTC.

The CDR3 DNA is TGTGCCAGCAGTTACTCCCTGGGGACAGGGAGCTCCTACAATGAGCAGTTCTTC. It translates to CASSYSLGTGSSYNEQFF. V usage is TRBV6-2 or TRBV6-3 and J usage is TRBJ2-1; 9 bases fit TRBD1. Trimming cost V 0 bases and J 0 bases; bases outside gene matches: 6. Germline CDR1 is MNHEY and CDR2 is SVGEGT. The CDR3 is 18 amino acids.

The chain joins TRBV5-4 to TRBJ2-7; 9 bases are shared with TRBD1. CDR3 length equals 16 residues. Germline loops: CDR1 SGHNT, CDR2 YYREEE (reference sequence). V shed 0 bases, J shed 3 bases, and the junction held 7 bases outside the gene matches. The CDR3 nucleotides are TGTGCCAGCAGCTTGGGGGCTGGACAGGGGATCTACGAGCAGTACTTC. Translating it yields CASSLGAGQGIYEQYF.

The chain employs TRBV6-1 and TRBJ1-1; the match to TRBD1 covers 9 bases. The CDR3 is 15 amino acids. Germline CDR1 and CDR2: MNHNS and SASEGT. V lost 2 bases, J lost 1 base, and 2 bases stayed unmatched. DNA of the CDR3: TGTGCCAGCAGTGAACAGGGACAGGGGAACACTGAAGCTTTCTTT. Protein product: CASSEQGQGNTEAFF.

This chain connects TRBV5-1 to TRBJ1-1; D not certain. The CDR3 is 14 residues long. CDR1 and CDR2 from the germline V gene are SGHRS and YFSETQ. V was pared by 4 bases and J by 0 bases, with 10 bases between. DNA for the CDR3: TGCGCCAGCAGCCGGGCGGGGTTGAACACTGAAGCTTTCTTT. Translating gives CASSRAGLNTEAFF.

The V call is TRBV5-1, the J call TRBJ2-2; 12 nucleotides align to TRBD2. From germline, CDR1 is SGHRS and CDR2 YFSETQ. CDR3 length: 17 amino acids. With 2 bases clipped from V and 7 bases from J, the junction kept 9 bases outside the gene matches. The CDR3 loop reads CASSFQTSGSRIGELFF. The CDR3 DNA is TGCGCCAGCAGCTTCCAGACTAGCGGGAGTAGGATCGGGGAGCTGTTTTTT.

The chain couples TRBV5-6 to TRBJ1-1; 7 bases are shared with TRBD1. Germline V gene data show CDR1 as SGHDT and CDR2 as YYEEEE. The CDR3 covers 14 residues. V shed 2 bases, J shed 0 bases, and the junction held 1 base outside the gene matches. CDR3 in DNA: TGTGCCAGCAGCTTTGGACAGGTGAACACTGAAGCTTTCTTT. Protein product: CASSFGQVNTEAFF.

This clone is a singleton in its sample. J is TRBJ2-1 and V is TRBV19, with 10 bases fitting TRBD2. Unmatched junction bases numbered 8, after V lost 7 bases and J lost 8 bases. This CDR3 contains 14 residues. Germline assignment: CDR1 LNHDA and CDR2 SQIVND (reference sequence). CDR3 in amino acids: CASNRLAGVDEQFF. CDR3 coding DNA: TGTGCCAGTAATCGTCTAGCGGGAGTTGATGAGCAGTTCTTC.

The rearrangement joins TRBV5-8 to TRBJ1-5; no reliable D call. CDR1 is SGHTS, CDR2 YDEGEE, per germline. Trimming removed 4 bases from V and 6 bases from J, with 17 bases in between. The CDR3 totals 15 residues. The CDR3 region is CASSPRAVRGQPQHF. As DNA, the CDR3 is TGTGCCAGCAGCCCACGCGCGGTAAGAGGTCAGCCCCAGCATTTT. Complete variable domain (other parts from reference TRBV5-8 and TRBJ1-5): EAGVTQSPTHLIKTRGQQATLRCSPISGHTSVYWYQQALGLGLQFLLWYDEGEERNRGNFPPRFSGRQFPNYSSELNVNALELEDSALYLCASSPRAVRGQPQHFGDGTRLSIL.

This clone was seen a single time. V gene TRBV5-1 combines with J gene TRBJ2-5, with a possible D match to TRBD2 (6 bases). The CDR3 is made up of 15 amino acids. Germline V gene sequence: CDR1 SGHRS, CDR2 YFSETQ. The V end was cut by 4 bases, the J end by 3 bases, with 16 bases between. CDR3 DNA: TGCGCCAGCAGCAGTACCGGGACTGGTAAAGAGACCCAGTACTTC. Encoded protein: CASSSTGTGKETQYF.

The chain joins TRBV5-1 to TRBJ1-2; perhaps TRBD1 as D (5 bases). CDR1 is SGHRS, CDR2 YFSETQ, per germline. Trimming stripped 4 bases from V and 8 bases from J, with 21 bases between. The CDR3 is 15 residues long. The CDR3 DNA is TGCGCCAGCAGCCAGACCGGGACGGGAGAAGGAGGCTACACCTTC. Translation: CASSQTGTGEGGYTF. The full variable domain, with the rest looked up from reference TRBV5-1 and TRBJ1-2, is KAGVTQTPRYLIKTRGQQVTLSCSPISGHRSVSWYQQTPGQGLQFLFEYFSETQRNKGNFPGRFSGRQFSNSRSEMNVSTLELGDSALYLCASSQTGTGEGGYTFGSGTRLTVV.

This clone was observed a single time. J is TRBJ1-6 and V is TRBV19, with D perhaps TRBD1 (5 bases). Trimming took off 4 bases at V and 10 bases at J, with 11 bases between the two ends. The CDR3 runs 13 residues. Germline V gene sequence: CDR1 LNHDA, CDR2 SQIVND (reference sequence). This chain's CDR3 is CASSTGVSSPLHF. Here the CDR3 DNA reads TGTGCCAGTAGTACGGGGGTCAGCTCACCCCTCCACTTT.

This chain connects TRBV19 to TRBJ1-2; a possible D gene is TRBD1 (6 bases). Per the germline V gene, CDR1 is LNHDA and CDR2 is SQIVND (reference sequence). This CDR3 is built from 14 residues. V lost 6 bases, J lost 0 bases, and 11 bases lay in between. The CDR3 DNA reads as TGTGCCAGTAGCGGACAGTACACTAACTATGGCTACACCTTC. Protein: CASSGQYTNYGYTF.

The J gene is TRBJ2-1, the V gene TRBV11-3; D uncertain. CDR3 length: 13 residues. The germline V and J ends were trimmed by 2 bases and 5 bases, with 7 bases remaining between them. Germline V lookup: CDR1 SGHNT, CDR2 YENEEA. The chain's CDR3 is CASSLLRDNEQFF. Written as DNA, the CDR3 is TGTGCCAGCAGCTTACTACGCGACAATGAGCAGTTCTTC.

The rearrangement uses TRBV7-6 and TRBJ2-5, with 7 bases fitting TRBD2. Germline CDR1 and CDR2: SGHVS and FNYEAQ. Trimming removed 6 bases from V and 5 bases from J; junction bases left unmatched: 9. CDR3 length equals 14 residues. CDR3 bases: TGTGCCAGCAGACACAGACTAGCAGGGGAGACCCAGTACTTC. Its translation: CASRHRLAGETQYF.